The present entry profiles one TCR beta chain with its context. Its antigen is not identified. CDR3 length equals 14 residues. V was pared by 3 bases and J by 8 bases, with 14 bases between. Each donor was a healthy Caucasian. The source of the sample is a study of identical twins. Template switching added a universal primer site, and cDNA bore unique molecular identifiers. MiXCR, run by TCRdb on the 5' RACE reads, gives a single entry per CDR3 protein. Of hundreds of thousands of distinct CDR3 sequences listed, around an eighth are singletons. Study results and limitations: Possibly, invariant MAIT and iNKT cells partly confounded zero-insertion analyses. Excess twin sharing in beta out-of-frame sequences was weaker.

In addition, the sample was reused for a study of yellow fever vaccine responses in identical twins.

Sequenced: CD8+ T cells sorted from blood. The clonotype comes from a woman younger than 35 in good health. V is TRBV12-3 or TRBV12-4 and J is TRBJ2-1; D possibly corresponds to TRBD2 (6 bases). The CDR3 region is CASSFAWEADEQFF. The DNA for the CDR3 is TGTGCCAGCAGTTTCGCGTGGGAGGCGGATGAGCAGTTCTTC.